This T cell receptor (beta chain) was retrieved from a study of cytomegalovirus exposure and HLA in healthy donors. Study at large: Earlier sequencing of some 180 million T cells yielded around 100 million unique TCR beta sequences. An early release of data contained approximately 80 million unique TCRs, which came from HLA-typed donors.

PCR employed 60 Vbeta and 13 Jbeta primers. Sequencing was performed with immunoSEQ multiplex PCR; in TCRdb, only in-frame clones are kept and a portion is missing. The repertoire holds a few hundred thousand clones, with about 80% as singletons. Study-level points and caveats: A later analysis by the authors found several of the most significant clusters apparently linked to common viral pathogens. After further analysis at a later stage, roughly 16,000 TCR beta sequences were associated with HLA alleles at 0.05 false discovery rate.

Germline V gene lookup returns CDR1 SQVTM and CDR2 ANQGSEA. The CDR3 loop spans 16 amino acids. Germline trimming cut 3 bases from V and 1 base from J; bases unmatched to any gene: 7. Comments on this clone: As yet, its antigen is unknown.

The sequence was collected from a woman aged 60-70 years in good health and CMV-seropositive. The specimen sequenced was PBMCs. The chain carries TRBV29-1 and TRBJ2-5; TRBD2 matches 11 bases. Here the CDR3 reads CSVEAGTSGGQETQYF. CDR3 nucleotides: TGCAGCGTTGAGGCCGGGACTAGCGGAGGCCAAGAGACCCAGTACTTC.